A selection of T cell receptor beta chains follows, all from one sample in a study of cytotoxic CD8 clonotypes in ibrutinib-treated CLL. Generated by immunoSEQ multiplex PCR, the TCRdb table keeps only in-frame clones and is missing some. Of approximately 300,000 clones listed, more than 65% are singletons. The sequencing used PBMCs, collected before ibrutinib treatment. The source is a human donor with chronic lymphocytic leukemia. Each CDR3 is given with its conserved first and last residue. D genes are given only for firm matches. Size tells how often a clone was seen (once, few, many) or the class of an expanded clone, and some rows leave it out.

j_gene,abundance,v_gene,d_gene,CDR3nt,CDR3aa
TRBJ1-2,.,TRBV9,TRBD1,TGTGCCAGCAGCGTAGCGACAGGGGGATATGGCTACACCTTC,CASSVATGGYGYTF
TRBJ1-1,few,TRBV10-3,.,TGTGCCATCACCGGGCAGGGGAACACTGAAGCTTTCTTT,CAITGQGNTEAFF
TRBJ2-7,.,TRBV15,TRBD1,TGTGCCACCAGCAGAGGGGACAGAACCTACGAGCAGTACTTC,CATSRGDRTYEQYF
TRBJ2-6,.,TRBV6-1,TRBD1,TGTGCCAGCGGGACAGGGAACGGGGCCAACGTCCTGACTTTC,CASGTGNGANVLTF
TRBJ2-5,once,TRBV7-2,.,TGTGCCAGCAGCTTAGTCAACGGTGGAGAGACCCAGTACTTC,CASSLVNGGETQYF
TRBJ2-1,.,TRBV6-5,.,TGTGCCAGCAGTTACCGCCCCGGACTGGTGCAGTTCTTC,CASSYRPGLVQFF
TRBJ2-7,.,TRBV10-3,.,TGTGCCATCACCTCAAGAGGAGCCTACGAGCAGTACTTC,CAITSRGAYEQYF
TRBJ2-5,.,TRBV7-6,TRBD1,TGTGCCAGCAGTTCTGGACAGGGTCACGAGACCCAGTACTTC,CASSSGQGHETQYF
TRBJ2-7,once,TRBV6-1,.,TGTGCCAGCAGTGATATTAGGGGGAAGGGGTACGAGCAGTACTTC,CASSDIRGKGYEQYF
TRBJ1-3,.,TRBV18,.,TGTGCCAGCTCAAGGACAGACTCTGGAAACACCATATATTTT,CASSRTDSGNTIYF
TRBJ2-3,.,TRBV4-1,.,TGCGCCAGCAGCCAAGCAGACAACACAGATACGCAGTATTTT,CASSQADNTDTQYF
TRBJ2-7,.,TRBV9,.,TGTGCCAGCAGCGCGCACGCAGGAAACTACGAGCAGTACTTC,CASSAHAGNYEQYF
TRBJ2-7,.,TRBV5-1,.,TGCGCCAGCAGCTTGGGGGACGGACCCTACGAGCAGTACTTC,CASSLGDGPYEQYF
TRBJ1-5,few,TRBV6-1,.,TGTGCCAGCAGCGTGGAAAGGGGGGAGCCCCAGCATTTT,CASSVERGEPQHF
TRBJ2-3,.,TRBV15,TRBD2,TGTGCCACCAGCAGAGGCCAGACTAGCGGTCTTGGGTATACGCAGTATTTT,CATSRGQTSGLGYTQYF
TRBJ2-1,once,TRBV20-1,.,TGCAGTGCTAGTTATGGTGAGCAGTTCTTC,CSASYGEQFF
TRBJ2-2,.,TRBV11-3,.,TGTGCCAGCAGCTTAGACTCCGGACGCGGAACCGGGGAGCTGTTTTTT,CASSLDSGRGTGELFF
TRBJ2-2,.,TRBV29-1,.,TGCAGCGTTTTGGTCTGGGCCGGGGAGCTGTTTTTT,CSVLVWAGELFF
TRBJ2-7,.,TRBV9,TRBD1,TGTGCCAGCAGCGTAGCTTCGGGACAGCCATACGAGCAGTACTTC,CASSVASGQPYEQYF
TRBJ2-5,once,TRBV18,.,TGTGCCAGCTCACCTAGGGACTTCAGGGAGACCCAGTACTTC,CASSPRDFRETQYF
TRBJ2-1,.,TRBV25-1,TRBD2,TGTGCCAGCAGATCCCTCACTAGCGCCAATGAGCAGTTCTTC,CASRSLTSANEQFF
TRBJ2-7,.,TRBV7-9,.,TGTGCCAGCAGCGAGACCAGGCAGCTTGGCGAGCAGTACTTC,CASSETRQLGEQYF
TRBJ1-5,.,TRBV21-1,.,TGTGCCAGCAGCAAGCGGACGGGACCGAGTCGCAATCAGCCCCAGCATTTT,CASSKRTGPSRNQPQHF
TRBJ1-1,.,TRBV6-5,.,TGTGCCAGCAGTTATTTTGGGAGTATGAACACTGAAGCTTTCTTT,CASSYFGSMNTEAFF
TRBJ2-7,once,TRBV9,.,TGTGCCAGCAGCGTCTGGAAGGCTTCTCCATCGGGGGAGCAGTACTTC,CASSVWKASPSGEQYF
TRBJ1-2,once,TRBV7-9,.,TGTGCCAGCAGCTTAGATGCCTTCGACTTAGGAGGCTACACCTTC,CASSLDAFDLGGYTF
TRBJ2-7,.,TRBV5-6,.,TGTGCCAGCAGCTTCCGCAGGGCCTCCGAGCAGTACTTC,CASSFRRASEQYF
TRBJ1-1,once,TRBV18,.,TGTGCCAGCTCACCACTCTCAGGGAACACTGAAGCTTTCTTT,CASSPLSGNTEAFF
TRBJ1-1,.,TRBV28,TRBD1,TGTGCCAGCAGTCTACCAGGGGGCTCAAACACTGAAGCTTTCTTT,CASSLPGGSNTEAFF
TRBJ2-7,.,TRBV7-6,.,TGTGCCAGCAGCGAAACAGTGTCCTACGAGCAGTACTTC,CASSETVSYEQYF
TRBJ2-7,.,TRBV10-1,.,TGCGCCAGCAGTGTAGGAGGATTCTCCTACGAGCAGTACTTC,CASSVGGFSYEQYF
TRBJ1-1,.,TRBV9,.,TGTGCCAGCAGCGGGGACGGGAAAATGAACACTGAAGCTTTCTTT,CASSGDGKMNTEAFF
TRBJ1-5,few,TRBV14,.,TGTGCCAGCAGCAGGGACAGCAATCAGCCCCAGCATTTT,CASSRDSNQPQHF
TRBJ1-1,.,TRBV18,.,TGTGCCAGCTCACCACGACAGGAAAGGATGAACACTGAAGCTTTCTTT,CASSPRQERMNTEAFF
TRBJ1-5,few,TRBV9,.,TGTGCCAGCAGCACGCGAAGGGTCAATCAGCCCCAGCATTTT,CASSTRRVNQPQHF
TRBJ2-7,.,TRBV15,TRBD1,TGTGCCACCAGCAGAGATGTGGCAGGGGGAAACGAGCAGTACTTC,CATSRDVAGGNEQYF
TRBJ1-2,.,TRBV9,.,TGTGCCAGCAGCGTAGCCTCACAGATCTATGGCTACACCTTC,CASSVASQIYGYTF
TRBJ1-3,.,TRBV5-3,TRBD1,TGTGCCAGAAGCAGATCGACAGGGACCAACGGGGACACCATATATTTT,CARSRSTGTNGDTIYF
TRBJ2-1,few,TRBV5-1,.,TGCGCCAGCAGCTTGGCCGCACAGCCTGGAAATGAGCAGTTCTTC,CASSLAAQPGNEQFF
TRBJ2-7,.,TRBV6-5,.,TGTGCCAGCAGTTCCGGCATCGAGCAGTACTTC,CASSSGIEQYF
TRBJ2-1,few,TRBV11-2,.,TGTGCCAGCAGCTTAGGACTGGTTGAGCAGTTCTTC,CASSLGLVEQFF
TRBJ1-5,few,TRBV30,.,TGTGCCTGGGGACCGGCGGGCAATCAGCCCCAGCATTTT,CAWGPAGNQPQHF
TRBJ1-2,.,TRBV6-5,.,TGTGCCAGCATCCCATCGGGGGCTCGGGGCTATGGCTACACCTTC,CASIPSGARGYGYTF
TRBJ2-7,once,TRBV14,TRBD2,TGTGCCAGCAGCCATGGTAGCGGGAGCTCCTACGAGCAGTACTTC,CASSHGSGSSYEQYF
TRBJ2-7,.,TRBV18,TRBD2,TGTGCCAGCTCATTGCCGGGACTAGCGGCGTACGAGCAGTACTTC,CASSLPGLAAYEQYF
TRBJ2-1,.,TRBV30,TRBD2,TGTGCCTGGTCCCCGGGACTAGCGGGAGAAGGGAGGCAGTTCTTC,CAWSPGLAGEGRQFF
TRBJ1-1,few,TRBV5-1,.,TGCGCCAGCAGCTTGGAGGGGAGCCGGGGCACTGAAGCTTTCTTT,CASSLEGSRGTEAFF
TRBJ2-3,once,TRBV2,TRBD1,TGTGCCAGCCGTCCCGGGACAGGGAAATGGGATACGCAGTATTTT,CASRPGTGKWDTQYF
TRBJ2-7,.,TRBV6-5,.,TGTGCCAGCAGACCTGTCGGCGCCGCTTACGAGCAGTACTTC,CASRPVGAAYEQYF
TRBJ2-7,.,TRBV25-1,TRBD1,TGTGCCAGCAGTGAAGGCCGGACAGGCTGCTACTTC,CASSEGRTGCYF
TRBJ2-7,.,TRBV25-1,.,TGTGCCAGCAGTGACTCCCCCGGGCGGCGAGGCTCCTACGAGCAGTACTTC,CASSDSPGRRGSYEQYF
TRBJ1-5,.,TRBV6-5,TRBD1,TGTGCCAGCAGTGCCGGACAGGGCCCCTATCAGCCCCAGCATTTT,CASSAGQGPYQPQHF
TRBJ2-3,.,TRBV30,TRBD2,TGTGCCTGGAGTGTAGGGCTAGCGGGAGACACAGATACGCAGTATTTT,CAWSVGLAGDTDTQYF
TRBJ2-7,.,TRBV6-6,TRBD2,TGTGCCAGCAGTTACTCCTCCGGGACTAGTGGGTACGAGCAGTACTTC,CASSYSSGTSGYEQYF
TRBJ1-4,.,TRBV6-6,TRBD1,TGTGCCAGCAGCCCGGGACAGAAAGAAAAACTGTTTTTT,CASSPGQKEKLFF
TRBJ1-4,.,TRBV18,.,TGTGCCAGCTCACCTCCCAGGACACCTGAAAAACTGTTTTTT,CASSPPRTPEKLFF
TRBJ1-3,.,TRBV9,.,TGTGCCAGCAGTCTTTCCTGGCACCCTGCCTCTGGAAACACCATATATTTT,CASSLSWHPASGNTIYF
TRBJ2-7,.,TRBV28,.,TGTGCCAGCAGTTCAAACCGGGACTCCATTGAGGGCGAGCAGTACTTC,CASSSNRDSIEGEQYF